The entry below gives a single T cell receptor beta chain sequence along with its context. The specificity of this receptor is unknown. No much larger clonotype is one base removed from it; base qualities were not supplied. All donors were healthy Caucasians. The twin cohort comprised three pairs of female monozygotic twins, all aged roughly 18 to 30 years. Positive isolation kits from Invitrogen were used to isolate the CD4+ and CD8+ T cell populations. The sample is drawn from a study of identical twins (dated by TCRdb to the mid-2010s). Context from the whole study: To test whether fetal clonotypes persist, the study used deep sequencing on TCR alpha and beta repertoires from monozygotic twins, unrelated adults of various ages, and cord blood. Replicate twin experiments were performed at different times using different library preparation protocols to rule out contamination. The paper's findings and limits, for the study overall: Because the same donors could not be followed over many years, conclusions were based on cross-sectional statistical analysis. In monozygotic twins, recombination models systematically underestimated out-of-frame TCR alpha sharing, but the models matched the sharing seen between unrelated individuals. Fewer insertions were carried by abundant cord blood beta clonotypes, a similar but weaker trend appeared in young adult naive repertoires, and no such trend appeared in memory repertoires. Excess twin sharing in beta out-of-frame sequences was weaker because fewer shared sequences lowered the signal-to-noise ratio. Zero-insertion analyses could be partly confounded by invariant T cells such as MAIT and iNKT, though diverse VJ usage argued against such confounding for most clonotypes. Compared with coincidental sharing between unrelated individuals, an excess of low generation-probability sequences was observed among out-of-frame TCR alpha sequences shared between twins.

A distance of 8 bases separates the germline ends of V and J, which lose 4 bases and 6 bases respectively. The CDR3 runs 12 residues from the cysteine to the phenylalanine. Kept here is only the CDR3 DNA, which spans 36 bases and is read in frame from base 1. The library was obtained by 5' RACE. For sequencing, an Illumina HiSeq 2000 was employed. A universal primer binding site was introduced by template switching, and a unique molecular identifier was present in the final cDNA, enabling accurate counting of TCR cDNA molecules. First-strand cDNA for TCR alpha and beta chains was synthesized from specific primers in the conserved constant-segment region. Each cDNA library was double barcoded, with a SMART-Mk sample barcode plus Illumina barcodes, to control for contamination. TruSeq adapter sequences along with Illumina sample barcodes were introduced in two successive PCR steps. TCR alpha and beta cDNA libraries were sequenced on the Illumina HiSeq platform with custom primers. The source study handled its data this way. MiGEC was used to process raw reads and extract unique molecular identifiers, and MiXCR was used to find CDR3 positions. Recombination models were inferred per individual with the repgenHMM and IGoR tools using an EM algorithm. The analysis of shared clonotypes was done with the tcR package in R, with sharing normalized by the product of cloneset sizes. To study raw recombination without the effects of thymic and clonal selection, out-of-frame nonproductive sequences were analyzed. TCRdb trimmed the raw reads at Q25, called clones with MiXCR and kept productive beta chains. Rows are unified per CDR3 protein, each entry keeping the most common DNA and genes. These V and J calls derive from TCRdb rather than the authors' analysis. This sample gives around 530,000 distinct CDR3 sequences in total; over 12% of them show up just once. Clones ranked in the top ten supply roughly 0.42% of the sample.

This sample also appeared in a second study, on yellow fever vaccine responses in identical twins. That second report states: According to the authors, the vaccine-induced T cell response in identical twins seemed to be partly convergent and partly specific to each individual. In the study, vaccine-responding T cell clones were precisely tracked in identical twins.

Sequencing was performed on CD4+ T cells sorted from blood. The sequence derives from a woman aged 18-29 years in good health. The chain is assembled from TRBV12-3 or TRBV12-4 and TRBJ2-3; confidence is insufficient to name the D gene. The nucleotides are TGTGCCAGCAGTTCCGGGCGGGATACGCAGTATTTT. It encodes CASSSGRDTQYF.